This TCR beta chain was obtained from a study of blood T cell repertoires in COVID-19. As for the study in general: The study drew acute and convalescent COVID-19 samples from the United States, Italy and Spain. Sources were T cells, B-cell-depleted T cells, or PBMCs; the material itself was cDNA or gDNA.

Deletions cut 9 bases from V and 10 bases from J, with 6 bases between. CDR1 is KGHDR and CDR2 is SFDVKD in the germline V gene. CDR3 length: 9 residues. Authors' data handling: Estimation of nucleated cell counts was performed using reference gene primer amplification. Some clones are missing from TCRdb's copy, which holds only in-frame ones; the method was immunoSEQ multiplex PCR. V and J calls and clone size are copied from that table; D and trimming were computed from the DNA. The sample lists some 150,000 clones; over 80% were seen once. The sample comprised peripheral blood. This clonotype originated in a woman aged 55-70 years who had recovered from COVID-19. The V gene is TRBV24-1, the J gene TRBJ1-5, with D unresolved. The CDR3: CATGQPQHF. CDR3 DNA sequence: TGTGCCACCGGGCAACCCCAGCATTTT.